The text below deals with one T cell receptor (beta chain). Generated by immunoSEQ multiplex PCR, the TCRdb table keeps only in-frame clones and is missing some. Of about 150,000 clones in the sample, over 75% were seen once. Participants spanned ages roughly 18 to 95 years and resided in 20 to 30 US areas. Which cohort a participant joined came from the clinical history participants gave. The study counted Cohort 3 donors as recovered given two negative PCRs, clearance, or symptom resolution. Germline CDR1 and CDR2: SEHNR and FQNEAQ (reference sequence). The CDR3 covers 15 residues. Losses at the gene ends were 5 bases for V and 6 bases for J; bases not matched to a gene: 10. The record originates from a study of blood T cell repertoires in COVID-19. Across the whole study: Samples taken during acute and convalescent COVID-19 were collected in the United States, Italy and Spain.

The chain uses TRBV7-9 and TRBJ2-3; 8 nucleotides match TRBD2. The TCR sequence derives from a woman in her 50s who had recovered from COVID-19. Material: PBMCs or T cells enriched from blood (not recorded which). The CDR3 loop is CASSPGLAGVDTQYF. The DNA of the CDR3 is TGTGCCAGCAGCCCAGGACTAGCAGGGGTGGATACGCAGTATTTT.